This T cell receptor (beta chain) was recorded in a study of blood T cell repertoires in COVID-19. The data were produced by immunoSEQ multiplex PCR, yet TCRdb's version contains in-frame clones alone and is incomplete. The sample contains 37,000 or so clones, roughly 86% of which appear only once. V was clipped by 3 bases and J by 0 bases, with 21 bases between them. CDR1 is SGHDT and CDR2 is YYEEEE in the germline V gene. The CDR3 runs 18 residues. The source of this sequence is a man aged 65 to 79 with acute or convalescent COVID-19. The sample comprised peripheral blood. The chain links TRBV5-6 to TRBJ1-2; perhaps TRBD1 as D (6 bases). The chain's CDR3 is CASSSGQLLVIANYGYTF. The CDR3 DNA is TGTGCCAGCAGCTCCGGACAGCTACTAGTAATAGCTAACTATGGCTACACCTTC.